The 25 T cell receptor beta chains below come from one sample, sequenced in a study of CXCR3-negative and CXCR3-positive naive CD8 T cells. Preparation of TRB cDNA libraries relied on 5' RACE carrying UMI labels. TCRdb reprocessed the 5' RACE reads and stores each CDR3 protein as one record, lacking DNA. The sample's table shows 38,000 or so distinct CDR3 sequences. The sample comprised naive CXCR3- CD8+ T cells from blood. Indicated subset: CD45RO-CCR7+CD27+CD95- naive CD8+ T cells lacking CXCR3 (TNR3-). The receptors were gathered from a human donor in good health. Some clones in this sample may be carry-over from other donors' samples.

The J gene is TRBJ2-2, the V gene TRBV29-1; absent DNA, TCRdb's TRBD2 call cannot be checked. Germline lookup yields CDR1 SQVTM and CDR2 ANQGSEA. CDR3 length equals 15 residues. CDR3 protein: CSVALLKLNTGELFF.

V usage is TRBV9 and J usage is TRBJ1-1; without DNA, the TCRdb call of TRBD1 cannot be checked. In germline, CDR1 is SGDLS, CDR2 YYNGEE. CDR3 length: 16 residues. CDR3 loop: CASSVGQGSEYTEAFF.

The J gene is TRBJ2-1, the V gene TRBV29-1; TCRdb reports TRBD1, a call that lacks DNA to check it against. The CDR3 is 14 amino acids. The germline gives CDR1 SQVTM, CDR2 ANQGSEA. CDR3 loop: CSVDWTGQRNEQFF.

The CDR3 region is CASSPTTGLGTEAFF. The V call is TRBV7-3, the J call TRBJ1-1; with no DNA, the TCRdb D assignment of TRBD1 cannot be verified. This CDR3 is built from 15 residues. Per the germline V gene, CDR1 is SGHTA and CDR2 is FQGTGA. The variable domain in full, with the rest retrieved from reference TRBV7-3 and TRBJ1-1, is GAGVSQTPSNKVTEKGKYVELRCDPISGHTALYWYRQSLGQGPEFLIYFQGTGAADDSGLPNDRFFAVRPEGSVSTLKIQRTERGDSAVYLCASSPTTGLGTEAFFGQGTRLTVV.

This chain connects TRBV7-6 to TRBJ1-3; no DNA is available, so the TRBD1 call from TCRdb remains unchecked. CDR3 length equals 15 residues. Germline V CDR1 and CDR2: SGHVS, FNYEAQ. CDR3: CASSQQGALGNTIYF. The full variable domain, its missing parts supplied by reference TRBV7-6 and TRBJ1-3, is GAGVSQSPRYKVTKRGQDVALRCDPISGHVSLYWYRQALGQGPEFLTYFNYEAQQDKSGLPNDRFSAERPEGSISTLTIQRTEQRDSAMYRCASSQQGALGNTIYFGEGSWLTVV.

J is TRBJ1-1 and V is TRBV29-1. The CDR3 is 12 amino acids. Germline V gives CDR1 SQVTM, CDR2 ANQGSEA. The CDR3: CSVVGENTEAFF.

The rearrangement links TRBV4-1 to TRBJ2-2; as DNA is missing, the TRBD1 call by TCRdb cannot be tested. From germline, CDR1 is MGHRA and CDR2 YSYEKL. The CDR3 is 18 amino acids. CDR3 loop: CASSPTLPTEANTGELFF.

CDR3 sequence reads: CASSPQVLVRRYGYTF. V is TRBV5-6 and J is TRBJ1-2; the TCRdb D gene call, TRBD1, has no DNA to confirm it. The germline V gene has CDR1 SGHDT and CDR2 YYEEEE. CDR3 size: 16 residues.

The chain links TRBV6-5 to TRBJ2-5. CDR1 MNHEY and CDR2 SVGAGI come from the germline V gene. The CDR3 has 14 amino acids. The CDR3: CASRPYGDGETQYF.

The V gene is TRBV18, the J gene TRBJ2-1. The CDR3 runs to 15 residues. Germline CDR1 KGHSH, CDR2 LQKENI. CDR3 region: CASSPWDIGENEQFF.

The rearrangement links TRBV12-3 or TRBV12-4 to TRBJ2-1. The CDR3 runs 14 residues. This CDR3 reads CASSVQSSYNEQFF.

The rearrangement joins TRBV5-1 to TRBJ2-2; TCRdb gives TRBD2 as the D gene, but with no DNA this cannot be confirmed. Germline CDR1 and CDR2: SGHRS and YFSETQ. The CDR3 runs 15 residues. CDR3 loop: CASSHSGVNTGELFF.

The J gene is TRBJ1-2, the V gene TRBV6-5; TCRdb selects TRBD1, and the lack of DNA leaves this call unchecked. Germline assignment: CDR1 MNHEY and CDR2 SVGAGI. The CDR3 extends over 14 amino acids. CDR3 sequence reads: CASSYSAGWHGYTF.

The rearrangement uses TRBV14 and TRBJ2-4; TCRdb reports TRBD1, a call that lacks DNA to check it against. Germline-derived CDR1 and CDR2 are SGHDN and FVKESK. The CDR3 has 16 residues. The CDR3 spells CASSQARTGGKNIQYF.

The chain recombines TRBV6-2 or TRBV6-3 with TRBJ2-5. CDR3 length: 13 amino acids. Germline V gives CDR1 MNHEY, CDR2 SVGEGT. The CDR3 loop is CASSGGPKQTQYF.

The V call is TRBV27, the J call TRBJ2-3; TCRdb indicates TRBD2, and absent DNA this call remains unverified. The CDR3 has 16 amino acids. Germline V lookup: CDR1 MNHEY, CDR2 SMNVEV (reference sequence). The CDR3 spells CASSSLIAGDGDTQYF.

This chain links TRBV6-2 or TRBV6-3 with TRBJ1-1; without DNA, the TCRdb call of TRBD1 cannot be checked. Per germline, CDR1 MNHEY and CDR2 SVGEGT. The CDR3 sequence is 16 residues long. This chain's CDR3 is CASSLPTDREFAEAFF.

The gene calls are TRBV28 and TRBJ1-4. CDR3 length: 15 residues. The germline V gene encodes CDR1 MDHEN and CDR2 SYDVKM. CDR3 amino acids: CASTPTVPTNEKLFF. Full variable domain (remainder filled in from reference TRBV28 and TRBJ1-4): DVKVTQSSRYLVKRTGEKVFLECVQDMDHENMFWYRQDPGLGLRLIYFSYDVKMKEKGDIPEGYSVSREKKERFSLILESASTNQTSMYLCASTPTVPTNEKLFFGSGTQLSVL.

The gene calls are TRBV6-2 or TRBV6-3 and TRBJ2-5; the D gene TCRdb calls, TRBD2, cannot be checked with no DNA. From germline, CDR1 is MNHEY and CDR2 SVGEGT. The CDR3 covers 16 residues. CDR3 sequence: CASSLSSRTSGETQYF.

The chain is built from TRBV7-9 and TRBJ2-7; absent DNA, TCRdb's TRBD1 call cannot be checked. The CDR3 covers 13 residues. CDR1 and CDR2 from the germline V gene are SEHNR and FQNEAQ (reference sequence). CDR3 region: CASSSPLRYEQYF.

The chain is built from TRBV11-2 and TRBJ1-5; TCRdb's D call, TRBD1, is unchecked because there is no DNA. The germline V gene has CDR1 SGHAT and CDR2 FQNNGV. The CDR3 runs to 13 residues. CDR3 in amino acids: CASRQESNQPQHF.

This sequence joins TRBV7-2 and TRBJ2-7; TCRdb lists TRBD1, though no DNA is available to test this call. The CDR3 length is 13 residues. Germline values: CDR1 SGHTA, CDR2 FQGNSA. The CDR3 sequence is CASTATGSYEQYF.

The V call is TRBV29-1, the J call TRBJ1-6. The CDR3 totals 13 residues. Germline V lookup: CDR1 SQVTM, CDR2 ANQGSEA. The CDR3: CSVEDGEESPLHF. The full variable domain, its missing parts supplied by reference TRBV29-1 and TRBJ1-6, is SAVISQKPSRDICQRGTSLTIQCQVDSQVTMMFWYRQQPGQSLTLIATANQGSEATYESGFVIDKFPISRPNLTFSTLTVSNMSPEDSSIYLCSVEDGEESPLHFGNGTRLTVT.

The V gene is TRBV6-5, the J gene TRBJ1-6. Germline V gene sequence: CDR1 MNHEY, CDR2 SVGAGI. This CDR3 is built from 15 residues. The CDR3 sequence: CASSYSGEFKPPLHF.

V and J are TRBV29-1 and TRBJ1-1; TCRdb's D call of TRBD1 is untestable without DNA. Looked up from germline, CDR1 is SQVTM and CDR2 is ANQGSEA. The CDR3 extends over 13 amino acids. CDR3 loop: CSAGQEGGTEAFF.